A selection of T cell receptor beta chains follows, all from one sample in a study of T cell changes during pregnancy in multiple sclerosis. Sequencing used immunoSEQ multiplex PCR; TCRdb keeps in-frame clones, though not all of them. Among approximately 48,000 clones listed, 90% were seen once. The input for sequencing was CD8+ T cells from peripheral blood mononuclear cells, taken before pregnancy. The receptors were gathered from a female donor with multiple sclerosis, enrolled in a pregnancy study. Each CDR3 is given with its conserved first and last residue. D genes are given only for firm matches. A clone size is listed for some rows: how often the clone was seen (once, few, many), or a class if it is expanded.

v_gene	j_gene	abundance	d_gene	len	CDR3aa	CDR3nt
TRBV14	TRBJ2-7	NA	TRBD1	15	CASSHPTGGTYEQYF	TGTGCCAGCAGCCACCCGACAGGGGGAACCTACGAGCAGTACTTC
TRBV19	TRBJ2-5	NA	TRBD2	18	CASSIDPRLAGLGETQYF	TGTGCCAGTAGTATAGACCCGCGACTAGCGGGTTTAGGAGAGACCCAGTACTTC
TRBV5-5	TRBJ2-3	NA	TRBD2	17	CASSTDTRGGTSDTQYF	TGTGCCAGCAGCACCGATACACGGGGGGGCACTTCGGATACGCAGTATTTT
TRBV30	TRBJ2-7	NA	TRBD1	14	CAWSGGQGDIEQYF	TGTGCCTGGAGTGGGGGACAGGGAGATATCGAGCAGTACTTC
TRBV6-5	TRBJ1-2	NA	NA	14	CASSYSADNYGYTF	TGTGCCAGCAGTTACTCGGCAGATAACTATGGCTACACCTTC
TRBV12-5	TRBJ2-5	once	TRBD1	15	CASGLARDSKETQYF	TGTGCTAGTGGCCTCGCCCGGGACAGCAAAGAGACCCAGTACTTC
TRBV4-3	TRBJ2-2	NA	NA	14	CASSPTAGSGELFF	TGCGCCAGCAGCCCCACAGCAGGGTCCGGGGAGCTGTTTTTT
TRBV7-2	TRBJ2-7	NA	TRBD2	15	CASSVSGGRSYEQYF	TGTGCCAGCAGCGTTAGCGGGGGCCGCTCCTACGAGCAGTACTTC
TRBV4-2	TRBJ1-4	once	NA	15	CASSPRLGGWEKLFF	TGTGCCAGCAGCCCACGATTGGGAGGGTGGGAAAAACTGTTTTTT
TRBV9	TRBJ2-7	NA	TRBD1	14	CASSEGDRTYEQYF	TGTGCCAGCAGCGAGGGGGACAGAACCTACGAGCAGTACTTC
TRBV5-1	TRBJ2-1	NA	TRBD2	15	CASSPAGGRFNEQFF	TGCGCCAGCAGCCCGGCGGGGGGGCGGTTCAATGAGCAGTTCTTC
TRBV2	TRBJ1-1	once	TRBD1	13	CASNPGGLTEAFF	TGTGCCAGCAACCCAGGGGGCTTGACTGAAGCTTTCTTT
TRBV7-9	TRBJ2-2	NA	NA	17	CASSLVGQGGGAGELFF	TGTGCCAGCAGCTTAGTTGGTCAGGGAGGAGGAGCCGGGGAGCTGTTTTTT
TRBV29-1	TRBJ2-2	NA	NA	14	CSVTDSSGTGELFF	TGCAGCGTTACGGACAGCTCGGGCACCGGGGAGCTGTTTTTT
TRBV7-9	TRBJ2-5	once	NA	15	CASSLANGDGEAQYF	TGTGCCAGCAGCTTAGCGAATGGCGACGGAGAGGCCCAGTACTTC
TRBV7-6	TRBJ1-1	NA	NA	15	CASSLDGGRNTEAFF	TGTGCCAGCAGCTTAGACGGGGGGCGGAACACTGAAGCTTTCTTT
TRBV5-1	TRBJ2-1	NA	NA	12	CASSPDYNEQFF	TGCGCCAGCAGCCCAGACTACAATGAGCAGTTCTTC
TRBV14	TRBJ2-5	NA	TRBD1	15	CASSQNGQDQETQYF	TGTGCCAGCAGCCAGAACGGACAGGATCAAGAGACCCAGTACTTC
TRBV11-2	TRBJ1-1	NA	TRBD1	15	CASSLGTGLNTEAFF	TGTGCCAGCAGCTTAGGGACAGGGTTGAACACTGAAGCTTTCTTT
TRBV6-4	TRBJ1-1	NA	TRBD1	14	CASSRDSLNTEAFF	TGTGCCAGCAGTAGGGACAGCTTGAACACTGAAGCTTTCTTT
TRBV7-3	TRBJ2-7	NA	NA	14	CASSLRGHSYEQYF	TGTGCCAGCAGCTTAAGAGGGCACTCCTACGAGCAGTACTTC
TRBV6-4	TRBJ2-7	large	TRBD1	13	CASSDSDRGEQYF	TGTGCCAGCAGTGACTCGGACAGGGGCGAGCAGTACTTC
TRBV7-2	TRBJ2-7	NA	NA	14	CASSLAISGYEQYF	TGTGCCAGCAGCTTAGCGATCAGCGGCTACGAGCAGTACTTC
TRBV7-2	TRBJ2-3	NA	NA	11	CASSLTDTQYF	TGTGCCAGCAGCCTGACAGATACGCAGTATTTT
TRBV6-1	TRBJ2-1	few	TRBD2	15	CASGDLAGDYNEQFF	TGTGCCAGCGGAGACCTAGCGGGGGACTACAATGAGCAGTTCTTC
TRBV19	TRBJ2-7	NA	TRBD1	14	CASGSDRAAYEQYF	TGTGCCAGTGGGAGTGACAGGGCGGCCTACGAGCAGTACTTC